This T cell receptor (beta chain) was identified in a study of blood T cell repertoires in COVID-19. In the original analysis: Estimation of nucleated cell counts was performed using reference gene primer amplification. Method: immunoSEQ multiplex PCR; TCRdb's copy keeps in-frame clones and lacks some. V, J and clone size are those of that table, while D and trimming were read from the DNA. This sample yields 330,000 or so clones, of which 70% to 90% are seen a single time; roughly 1.9% belongs to the top ten. The cohort comprised adults aged 18 to 89 years residing in about two dozen US areas. Donors were grouped by their self-reported clinical history. This CDR3 region has 12 residues. Between the trimmed V and J ends, which lost 2 bases and 6 bases, there was a span of 5 bases. Germline CDR1 and CDR2: SGHKS and YYEKEE (reference sequence).

The chain combines TRBV5-5 with TRBJ2-2; no firm D call. The source material was PBMCs or T cells enriched from blood (not recorded which). This TCR was recovered from a man aged 40-55 years in a cohort exposed to, infected with or recovered from COVID-19 (not recorded which). The CDR3 protein is CASSFLAGELFF. The CDR3 nucleotides are TGTGCCAGCAGCTTTTTAGCCGGGGAGCTGTTTTTT.